These 17 T cell receptor beta chains were all obtained from the same sample, sequenced in a study of blood T cell repertoires in COVID-19. Clones were read by immunoSEQ multiplex PCR, and TCRdb kept only the in-frame ones, dropping some. This sample yields about 70,000 clones, of which about nine tenths are seen a single time; about 5.7% belongs to the top ten. Material for sequencing was peripheral blood. The receptors come from a middle-aged man with active COVID-19.

V gene TRBV19 combines with J gene TRBJ2-3; no reliable D call. Trimming removed 3 bases from V and 4 bases from J, with 8 bases in between. The CDR3 runs 13 residues. CDR1 is LNHDA, CDR2 SQIVND, per germline (reference sequence). This CDR3 reads CASSISSPDTQYF. DNA for the CDR3: TGTGCCAGTAGTATTAGTAGTCCAGATACGCAGTATTTT.

The chain is built from TRBV28 and TRBJ1-6; 9 bases line up with TRBD1. The ends lost 5 bases at V and 7 bases at J; junction bases unmatched: 12. CDR1 and CDR2 from the germline V gene are MDHEN and SYDVKM. The CDR3 runs 17 residues. Written as DNA, the CDR3 is TGTGCCAGCAGTCTCGGGACAGGGCTTATGTACAATTCACCCCTCCACTTT. Residues: CASSLGTGLMYNSPLHF.

The rearrangement uses TRBV14 and TRBJ2-3; no definite D call. V dropped 1 base and J dropped 5 bases, with 13 bases sitting between them. The germline V gene has CDR1 SGHDN and CDR2 FVKESK. The CDR3 covers 15 residues. In DNA, the CDR3 is TGTGCCAGCAGCCAAGGTCAGCGTTGGAGAGATACGCAGTATTTT. It translates to CASSQGQRWRDTQYF.

The V call is TRBV5-5, the J call TRBJ1-5, with D perhaps TRBD1 (6 bases). The CDR3 contains 13 residues. Looked up from germline, CDR1 is SGHKS and CDR2 is YYEKEE (reference sequence). Trimming stripped 0 bases from V and 8 bases from J, with 9 bases between. CDR3 region: CASSLAGDKPQHF. The CDR3 DNA is TGTGCCAGCAGCTTGGCAGGGGACAAGCCCCAGCATTTT. Full variable domain (remainder filled in from reference TRBV5-5 and TRBJ1-5): DAGVTQSPTHLIKTRGQQVTLRCSPISGHKSVSWYQQVLGQGPQFIFQYYEKEERGRGNFPDRFSARQFPNYSSELNVNALLLGDSALYLCASSLAGDKPQHFGDGTRLSIL.

V usage is TRBV6-2 or TRBV6-3 and J usage is TRBJ1-1, with D possibly TRBD1 on 5 matching bases. Per the germline V gene, CDR1 is MNHEY and CDR2 is SVGEGT. Trimming shortened V by 5 bases and J by 4 bases, and 17 bases separated the two germline ends. The CDR3 length is 15 residues. The CDR3, as DNA: TGTGCCAGCAGTCCCTCGACCGTAAGGGGCACTGAAGCTTTCTTT. This codes for CASSPSTVRGTEAFF.

The chain links TRBV3-1 (or the pseudogene TRBV3-2) to TRBJ2-7; TRBD2 matches at 12 bases. V lost 0 bases and J lost 5; bases outside the gene matches: 8. Per the germline V gene, CDR1 is LGHDT and CDR2 is YNNKEL (reference sequence). CDR3 length: 17 amino acids. Here the CDR3 reads CASSQDRASGRGNEQYF. CDR3 bases: TGTGCCAGCAGCCAAGATCGGGCTAGCGGGAGGGGGAACGAGCAGTACTTC.

This chain connects TRBV7-9 to TRBJ2-1; D may be TRBD2 (5 bases). Trimming pared 4 bases from V and 8 bases from J, leaving 21 bases between. The CDR3 length is 16 residues. Germline V CDR1 and CDR2: SEHNR, FQNEAQ (reference sequence). The CDR3 nucleotides are TGTGCCAGCAGCTACCTATCCGGGCGAGGGATGTATGAGCAGTTCTTC. Its protein product is CASSYLSGRGMYEQFF.

This chain joins TRBV28 and TRBJ2-1; 8 positions match TRBD1. The CDR3 loop spans 15 amino acids. The V and J ends lost 4 bases and 3 bases, in that order; junction bases with no gene match: 5. Germline V gene sequence: CDR1 MDHEN, CDR2 SYDVKM. The CDR3 DNA reads as TGTGCCAGCAGTTGGACAGGGCGGGACTACAATGAGCAGTTCTTC. Amino acid sequence: CASSWTGRDYNEQFF. Complete variable domain (other parts from reference TRBV28 and TRBJ2-1): DVKVTQSSRYLVKRTGEKVFLECVQDMDHENMFWYRQDPGLGLRLIYFSYDVKMKEKGDIPEGYSVSREKKERFSLILESASTNQTSMYLCASSWTGRDYNEQFFGPGTRLTVL.

This rearrangement joins TRBV19 to TRBJ1-2; possibly TRBD1 for D (6 bases). V lost 3 bases and J 1 base, leaving 9 bases between the germline ends. Germline values: CDR1 LNHDA, CDR2 SQIVND (reference sequence). This CDR3 is 14 amino acids long. Here the CDR3 reads CASSMAGVNYGYTF. DNA for the CDR3: TGTGCCAGTAGTATGGCAGGGGTTAACTATGGCTACACCTTC.

The chain couples TRBV15 to TRBJ2-3, with a tentative D call TRBD2 (5 bases). The V gene lost 0 bases and the J gene lost 5 bases, with 6 bases spanning the gap. CDR1 is LNHNV and CDR2 is YYDKDF in the germline V gene (reference sequence). CDR3 length: 13 residues. The CDR3 nucleotides are TGTGCCACCAGCAGAGACAGCGGAGATACGCAGTATTTT. Its translation is CATSRDSGDTQYF.

This rearrangement joins TRBV5-1 to TRBJ2-4; maybe TRBD1 (7 bases). Germline V gives CDR1 SGHRS, CDR2 YFSETQ. V lost 4 bases and J 11 bases, leaving 22 bases between the germline ends. CDR3 length: 15 residues. The CDR3 protein is CASSPWDSKGGLQYF. CDR3 DNA sequence: TGCGCCAGCAGCCCTTGGGACAGTAAGGGGGGACTTCAGTACTTC.

The chain carries TRBV15 and TRBJ2-1, with TRBD2 matching 7 bases. The junction had 8 bases not matched to a gene; V was cut back by 4 bases and J by 5 bases. There are 15 residues in the CDR3. Germline CDR1 LNHNV, CDR2 YYDKDF (reference sequence). CDR3 residues: CATSTGLYGNNEQFF. CDR3 nucleotides: TGTGCCACCAGCACGGGACTATACGGGAACAATGAGCAGTTCTTC.

This clone was found once. The rearrangement joins TRBV2 to TRBJ2-7, with 8 bases fitting TRBD1. This CDR3 contains 13 residues. V lost 8 bases, J lost 6 bases, and 9 bases stayed unmatched. From germline, CDR1 is SNHLY and CDR2 FYNNEI. The chain's CDR3 is CASEDRAWREQYF. In DNA form, the CDR3 reads TGTGCCAGCGAGGACAGGGCTTGGCGCGAGCAGTACTTC.

The rearrangement joins TRBV18 to TRBJ1-4, with TRBD1 matching 7 bases. Germline CDR1 KGHSH, CDR2 LQKENI. V shed 3 bases, J shed 7 bases, and the junction held 11 bases outside the gene matches. The CDR3 covers 16 residues. CDR3 sequence: CASSPAQGRSTEKLFF. The CDR3 nucleotides read TGTGCCAGCTCACCGGCACAGGGGAGATCAACTGAAAAACTGTTTTTT. Full variable domain (remainder filled in from reference TRBV18 and TRBJ1-4): NAGVMQNPRHLVRRRGQEARLRCSPMKGHSHVYWYRQLPEEGLKFMVYLQKENIIDESGMPKERFSAEFPKEGPSILRIQQVVRGDSAAYFCASSPAQGRSTEKLFFGSGTQLSVL.

This clone appeared a single time. The rearrangement links TRBV3-1 (or the pseudogene TRBV3-2) to TRBJ2-7, with a possible D match to TRBD1 (6 bases). Germline V lookup: CDR1 LGHDT, CDR2 YNNKEL (reference sequence). V dropped 8 bases and J dropped 2 bases, with 7 bases sitting between them. This CDR3 region has 11 residues. The CDR3 DNA reads TGTGCCAGCCGGGACACCTACGAGCAGTACTTC. Translating gives CASRDTYEQYF.

This clone was seen only once. V usage is TRBV2 and J usage is TRBJ1-1; the D gene is possibly TRBD1 (5 bases). This CDR3 comprises 15 residues. Trimming stripped 4 bases from V and 0 bases from J, with 12 bases between. Per the germline V gene, CDR1 is SNHLY and CDR2 is FYNNEI. CDR3 bases: TGTGCCAGCAGTGTCAACGGGGGTTTGAACACTGAAGCTTTCTTT. It codes for CASSVNGGLNTEAFF.

The genes are TRBV11-2 and TRBJ2-7; 12 bases align to TRBD1. The V and J ends lost 6 bases and 5 bases, in that order; junction bases with no gene match: 5. CDR1 and CDR2 from the germline V gene are SGHAT and FQNNGV. The CDR3 covers 14 residues. CDR3 protein: CASSSGQGAHEQYF. The CDR3 coding sequence is TGTGCCAGCAGTTCGGGACAGGGGGCCCACGAGCAGTACTTC.